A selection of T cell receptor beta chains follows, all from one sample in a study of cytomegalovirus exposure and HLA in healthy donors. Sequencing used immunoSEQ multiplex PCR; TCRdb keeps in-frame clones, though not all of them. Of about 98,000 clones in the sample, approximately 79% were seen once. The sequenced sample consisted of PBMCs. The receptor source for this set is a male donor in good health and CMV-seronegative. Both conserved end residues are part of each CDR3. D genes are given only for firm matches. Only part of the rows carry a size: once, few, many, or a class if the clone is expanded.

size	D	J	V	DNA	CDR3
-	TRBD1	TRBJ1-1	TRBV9	TGTGCCAGCAGCGTTACAGTGTTGAACAGGGGAAGAATGAACACTGAAGCTTTCTTT	CASSVTVLNRGRMNTEAFF
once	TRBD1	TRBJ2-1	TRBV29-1	TGCAGCGTTGACGGGACAGGGTCCTACAATGAGCAGTTCTTC	CSVDGTGSYNEQFF
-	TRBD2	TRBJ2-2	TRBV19	TGTGCCAGTACCCTGCTAGCGGGGCTCACCGGGGAGCTGTTTTTT	CASTLLAGLTGELFF
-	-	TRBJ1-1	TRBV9	TGTGCCAGCAGCCCTCGGGGGGACACTGAAGCTTTCTTT	CASSPRGDTEAFF
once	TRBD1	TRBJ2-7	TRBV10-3	TGTGCCATAAAACAGGGGGCTAGCTACGAGCAGTACTTC	CAIKQGASYEQYF
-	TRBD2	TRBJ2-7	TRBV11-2	TGTGCCAGCAGCTCGGGGACTAGCGTAAGCTACGAGCAGTACTTC	CASSSGTSVSYEQYF
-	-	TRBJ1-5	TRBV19	TGTGCCAGTAGTATAGATTCCCGGGGAACCAATCAGCCCCAGCATTTT	CASSIDSRGTNQPQHF
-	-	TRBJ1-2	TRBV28	TGTGCCAGCACCGGTTTTGAACAGAGCTATGGCTACACCTTC	CASTGFEQSYGYTF
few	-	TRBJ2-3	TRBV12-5	TGTGCTAGTGGCCCCGGGAGAACAGTCACAGATACGCAGTATTTT	CASGPGRTVTDTQYF
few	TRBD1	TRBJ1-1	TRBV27	TGTGCCAGCAGTATACGGACAGGGAGGGCCACTGAAGCTTTCTTT	CASSIRTGRATEAFF
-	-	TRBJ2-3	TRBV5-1	TGCGCCAGCAGCTCCCTACCACAGAGCACAGATACGCAGTATTTT	CASSSLPQSTDTQYF
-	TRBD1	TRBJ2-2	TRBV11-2	TGTGCCAGCAGCCCCCATGGACAGGCTGGCGGGGAGCTGTTTTTT	CASSPHGQAGGELFF
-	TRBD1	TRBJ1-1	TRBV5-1	TGCGCCAGCAGCGGCACAGGGGGCGGGAACACTGAAGCTTTCTTT	CASSGTGGGNTEAFF
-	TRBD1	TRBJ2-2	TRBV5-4	TGTGCCAGCACCGGGACAGGGGAAACCGGGGAGCTGTTTTTT	CASTGTGETGELFF
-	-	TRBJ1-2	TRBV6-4	TGTGCCAGCAGTTCCAGAGGGGGTAACTATGGCTACACCTTC	CASSSRGGNYGYTF
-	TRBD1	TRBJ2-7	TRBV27	TGTGCCAGCAGTCGACCCGGGACAGGGACCTACGAGCAGTACTTC	CASSRPGTGTYEQYF
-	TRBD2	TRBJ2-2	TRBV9	TGTGCCAGCAATTTAGCGGGAGTAGGTACCGGGGAGCTGTTTTTT	CASNLAGVGTGELFF
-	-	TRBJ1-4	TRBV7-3	TGTGCCAGCTGGTCAGGTGTACTCGGTGAAAAACTGTTTTTT	CASWSGVLGEKLFF
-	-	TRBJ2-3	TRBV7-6	TGTGCCAGCAGCTTACCAGGGTACCCGAGCACAGATACGCAGTATTTT	CASSLPGYPSTDTQYF
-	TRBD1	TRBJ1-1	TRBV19	TGTGCCAGTAGTAACCGGGACAGCCGGACTGAAGCTTTCTTT	CASSNRDSRTEAFF
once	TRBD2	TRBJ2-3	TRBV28	TGTGCCAGCAGTCCCACCCTTAGAGCGGGAGGTTCCACAGATACGCAGTATTTT	CASSPTLRAGGSTDTQYF
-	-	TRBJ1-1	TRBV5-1	TGCGCCAGCAGCCCCCCATATCGACTGTCTAACACTGAAGCTTTCTTT	CASSPPYRLSNTEAFF
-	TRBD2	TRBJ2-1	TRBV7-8	TGTGCCAGCAGCCTAACTAGCGGAGTAAGCTCCTACAATGAGCAGTTCTTC	CASSLTSGVSSYNEQFF
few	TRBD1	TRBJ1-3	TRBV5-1	TGCGCCAGCAGCCCCGGGACAGGGAGTCTCTCTGGAAACACCATATATTTT	CASSPGTGSLSGNTIYF
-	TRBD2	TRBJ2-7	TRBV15	TGTGCCACCAGCTCCCGCGCGGGAGGGGCTTGTACGCAGTACTTC	CATSSRAGGACTQYF
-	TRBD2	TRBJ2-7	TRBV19	TGTGCCAGTAGTATAGGACTAGCCAACTACGAGCAGTACTTC	CASSIGLANYEQYF
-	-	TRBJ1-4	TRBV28	TGTGCCAGCAGGACAGCAGGGGCAACTAATGAAAAACTGTTTTTT	CASRTAGATNEKLFF
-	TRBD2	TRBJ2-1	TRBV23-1	TGCGCCAGCAGTCAATCGTTGGGGACTAGCGGGCTTCTCTCCTACAATGAGCAGTTCTTC	CASSQSLGTSGLLSYNEQFF